This paragraph reports one T cell receptor beta chain. This clone turned up a few times. Its antigen target is currently unknown. Nothing much larger sits one base from this clone, and base qualities are not available. These data belong to a study of cytomegalovirus exposure and HLA in healthy donors (dated by TCRdb to 2017 to 2019). Regarding the study in general: An earlier analysis of approximately 600 of the donors reported about 250 Gb of sequence data and roughly 110 million unique TCR beta sequences from 150 million to 200 million T cells. The aim of the study was to test whether cataloging public T cell receptors could identify signatures of past pathogen exposure. The genetic ancestry cluster associated with self-reported Caucasian donors included 81% of the 398 genotyped donors. An earlier analysis of some 500 of the donors applied high-throughput TCR beta sequencing to assess whether each TCR beta V gene segment acted as functional or pseudogenic. A later genetic analysis took genome-wide SNP genotypes for about 65% of the 666 donors and used that subset as a discovery cohort. The study profiled the T cell repertoires of hundreds of subjects by immunosequencing and related them to cytomegalovirus serostatus. Donor age, sex, ethnicity and CMV serostatus were compiled together with the repertoire data. Both class I and class II loci were covered by HLA typing, at four-digit resolution. A separate validation cohort of approximately 120 different subjects was used in addition to the roughly 720-subject first cohort. Roughly five DR-DQ haplotypes were handled as single units for association and clustering because linkage in the cohort was strong. About 280 gigabases of sequencing data and tens of millions of unique TCR sequences made up an early release that covered several hundred HLA-typed donors. To predict cytomegalovirus infection status, the study brought together high-throughput TCR immunosequencing, statistical association of individual TCRs with disease status, and machine learning. A later analysis re-examined previously published TCR beta repertoires from more than 600 donors and added high-resolution HLA genotyping to investigate patterns of TCR occurrence. Rather than using new phenotypic data, the later analysis identified candidate immune exposures from TCR beta sequences and from how often those sequences occurred across donors. Every discovery cohort repertoire had been produced on one sequencing platform. Typing coverage varied by locus: 629-630 donors for A, B, C, DRB1 and DQB1; about 520 for DQA1; about 570 for DPA1; 450 to 480 for DPB1. Among 300 to 500 genotyped donors of the cohort, an average of roughly 230,000 unique TCR beta nucleotide sequences was sequenced per donor, of which about 18% were non-productive.

The CDR3 numbers 13 residues from cysteine through phenylalanine. CDR3 DNA only is kept here, 39 bases in frame from base 1. For CDR1 and CDR2, the germline V gene lists SGHRS and YFSETQ. V lost 2 bases and J lost 9 bases, and the count of bases not matched to a germline gene is 5. Overall study results and their limits: In a later analysis, most CMV-associated TCR beta chains were found to appear HLA-restricted, with HLA associations seemingly driven largely by CMV exposure. A further reported finding was that TCR beta sequences accurately predicted the HLA-A and HLA-B alleles for most subjects in the first cohort. In a later genetic analysis, a missense DCLRE1C variant was associated with V-gene and J-gene trimming of TCR beta chains, and the association was replicated in an independent cohort. According to a later genetic analysis, donors in an Asian-associated ancestry cluster had fewer N-insertions in productive TCRs than the roughly 700-donor mean. For the cohort, immune exposure information was limited to CMV serostatus. Strong co-occurrence of HLA alleles, especially DR and DQ, made assigning TCR associations to individual alleles difficult. According to a later analysis, TCR association rates differed among HLA loci, with DRB1 alleles showing the most associated TCRs and HLA-C alleles showing the fewest. A group of highly shared sequence variants was considered likely to be a technical artifact of the sequencing pipeline. Because the 87-base-pair reads could not distinguish some IMGT-functional V segments, including TRBV6-2 and TRBV6-3, those segments were excluded. In the study, approximately 150 TCR beta chains were listed as associated with cytomegalovirus. The earlier analysis of almost 600 of the donors excluded fewer than 20 rarely observed V segments, including chromosome 9 orphons, because counts were too low. Correlated functional status among segregating V segments might reflect linkage disequilibrium, but an unknown experimental factor could not be ruled out. Several of the top co-occurrence clusters appeared to be linked to parvovirus B19, influenza, CMV and Epstein-Barr virus, according to a later analysis. Roughly uniform sequencing depth across donors was assumed in presence/absence analyses, although this assumption may not hold. Because HLA typing was missing for some donors at each locus, association tests included only the typed subset. In an earlier analysis of several hundred of the donors, most TCR beta V segments were observed in productive rearrangements about 87% or about 30% of the time, broadly matching IMGT annotations. The cohort was sequenced for TCR beta chains only, and without alpha or paired-chain data the features that could be detected were limited. In both the original and validation cohorts, the classifier was reported to diagnose cytomegalovirus status with high specificity and sensitivity. A later analysis found that HLA-associated TCR beta chains were more clonally expanded and had lower generation probabilities than equally common non-associated chains. In a later analysis, about 16,000 TCR beta sequences were associated with specific HLA alleles at a false discovery rate of 0.05. The authors suggested that the approach could potentially be extended to other disease states and immunological phenotypes. Across donors, most TCR sequences were observed very rarely, whereas some public TCRs were present in many individuals. In vitro tests confirmed that a few of the cytomegalovirus-associated TCR beta chains recognize cytomegalovirus antigens.

Libraries were made using the immunoSEQ multiplex PCR assay. For the multiplex PCR, a mixture combining 60 forward primers for TCR Vbeta segments and 13 reverse primers for TCR Jbeta segments was used. The CDR3 region of rearranged TCR beta genes was amplified from genomic DNA with a multiplex PCR assay. The amplified TCR beta libraries were sequenced on the Illumina HiSeq System as 87-base-pair reads. The published analysis was carried out like this. A later analysis counted some 74 million unique TCR beta chains across the 666 repertoires, and some 12 million of these chains were shared by at least two donors. Raw reads were error-corrected and collapsed into unique sequences by a nearest-neighbor algorithm in which closely related sequences were merged to remove PCR and sequencing errors. To assign V, D and J gene segments, CDR3 sequences were aligned to IMGT reference sequences. For a sequence to be retained, at least a six-nucleotide match to both a V gene segment and a J gene segment was required. A rearrangement was called productive if the CDR3 had no stop codons and remained in frame with V and J, and every other rearrangement was called non-productive. Following IMGT convention, CDR3 was defined as the stretch from the second conserved V-encoded cysteine up to the conserved J-encoded phenylalanine. In an earlier analysis of around 640 of the donors, sequences lacking an unambiguous match to a single V gene segment were excluded. An earlier analysis of about 590 of the donors classified V segments as functional when productive rearrangements were above 56.7% and as segregating when the standard deviation between donors was above 5%. A statistical classification framework was built for diagnosing cytomegalovirus status from the catalog of TCR beta chain sequences. V and J gene assignment, in a later analysis, came from comparing TCR nucleotide sequences with IMGT/GENE-DB human TR gene sequences. The TCRdist pipeline was used in a later analysis to assign CDR3 sequences and most-parsimonious VDJ recombination scenarios. In a later analysis, each TCR beta chain was defined by its CDR3 amino acid sequence together with its V-gene family, and reads without a unique V-gene family were excluded. A later analysis removed roughly 590 highly shared, low-generation-probability nucleotide sequences to deal with suspected cross-contamination and a sequencing artifact. For each public chain, a later analysis derived a clonal expansion index from normalized ranks of inferred template counts within each repertoire. In a later analysis, generation probabilities were computed with a VDJ recombination model fitted to out-of-frame rearrangements, and the resulting probabilities were checked against IGoR. A later analysis scored TCR-TCR, TCR-HLA and TCR-CMV co-occurrence with hypergeometric tests, applying a repertoire-size bias correction to TCR pairs. In a later analysis, false discovery rates were estimated by permuting HLA or CMV assignments 20 times. In a later analysis, co-occurring TCRs were grouped using DBSCAN, with TCRdist sequence similarity added in when clustering inside HLA-allele-positive subsets. Co-occurrence clustering excluded repertoires with fewer than 30,000 or more than 120,000 public chains, plus five with anomalous nucleotide sharing. The clones in this table, taken by TCRdb from immuneACCESS, are in-frame only. Not every clone is retained; where verified, under half of the shortfall comes from an unresolved V gene, and the cause of the rest is unknown. V, J and clone size derive from that table, while D and trimming were established from the DNA sequence. The sample table records more than 200,000 clones; 82% of these occur just once. The top ten clones comprise 5.5% to 7.5% of the sample.

The cohort consisted of some 670 healthy bone marrow donors. At the time of sampling, all cohort members were nominally healthy, though unrecorded immune exposures were likely present. The donor tested CMV seropositive and was one of the 289 seropositive cohort members. A peripheral blood sample was collected from each donor, and TCR beta sequencing was performed on peripheral blood mononuclear cells. The Qiagen DNeasy Blood Extraction Kit was used to extract genomic DNA from the blood cell samples. The rearrangement joined TRBV5-1 to TRBJ2-1, with 7 bases aligning to TRBD1. The origin of this receptor is a man between 35 and 55 years old in good health and CMV-seropositive. Sequencing was carried out using PBMCs. The encoded CDR3 is CASSFGDRGEQFF. The sequenced DNA: TGCGCCAGCAGCTTTGGGGACAGAGGTGAGCAGTTCTTC.